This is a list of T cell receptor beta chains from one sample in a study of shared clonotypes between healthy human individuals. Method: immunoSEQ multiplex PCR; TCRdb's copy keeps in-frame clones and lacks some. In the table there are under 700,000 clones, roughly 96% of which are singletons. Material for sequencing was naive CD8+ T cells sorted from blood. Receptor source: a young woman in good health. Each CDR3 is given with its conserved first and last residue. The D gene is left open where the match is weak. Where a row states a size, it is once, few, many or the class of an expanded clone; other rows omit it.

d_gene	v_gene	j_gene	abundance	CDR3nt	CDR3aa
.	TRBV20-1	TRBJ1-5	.	TGCAGTGCTAGAGAGGCCGGGCCCCAGCATTTT	CSAREAGPQHF
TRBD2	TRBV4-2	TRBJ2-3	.	TGTGCCAGCAGCCAAGACGGAGCGGGAGGGTACACAGATACGCAGTATTTT	CASSQDGAGGYTDTQYF
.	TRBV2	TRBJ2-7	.	TGTGCCAGCAGTGAGTTTAGTGGTTACGAGCAGTACTTC	CASSEFSGYEQYF
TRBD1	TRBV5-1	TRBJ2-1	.	TGCGCCAGCAGCTGGCCTACCCCCGGGACAGGGGTGAATGAGCAGTTCTTC	CASSWPTPGTGVNEQFF
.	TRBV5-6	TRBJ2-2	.	TGTGCCAGCAGCTTGGCCATCAGGGTTGGGGACACCGGGGAGCTGTTTTTT	CASSLAIRVGDTGELFF
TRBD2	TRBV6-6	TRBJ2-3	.	TGTGCCAGCAGTCCGGGGACTATTAGCACAGATACGCAGTATTTT	CASSPGTISTDTQYF
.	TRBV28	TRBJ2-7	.	TGTGCCAGCAAATCCCCCGGTTTCTCCTACGAGCAGTACTTC	CASKSPGFSYEQYF
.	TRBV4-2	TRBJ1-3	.	TGTGCCAGCAGCCAAGGGGGTTTGAAGGTATCTGGAAACACCATATATTTT	CASSQGGLKVSGNTIYF
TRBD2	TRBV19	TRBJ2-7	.	TGTGCCAGTAGTGAGACTAGCGGGATCTACGAGCAGTACTTC	CASSETSGIYEQYF
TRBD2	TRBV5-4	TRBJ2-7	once	TGTGCCAGCAGCTTGCCTAGCGGCTACGAGCAGTACTTC	CASSLPSGYEQYF
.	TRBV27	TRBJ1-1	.	TGTGCCAGCAGCCATACGGGGTTGAACACTGAAGCTTTCTTT	CASSHTGLNTEAFF
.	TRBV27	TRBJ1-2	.	TGTGCCAGCAGTCCTGGGGCAGGGGTGGGGGGCTACACCTTC	CASSPGAGVGGYTF
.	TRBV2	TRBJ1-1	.	TGTGCCAGCACTATGAGCACTGAAGCTTTCTTT	CASTMSTEAFF
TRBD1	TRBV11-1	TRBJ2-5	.	TGTGCCAGCAGCTTAAGTGGGACAGGGACACAAGAGACCCAGTACTTC	CASSLSGTGTQETQYF
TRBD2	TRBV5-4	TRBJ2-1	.	TGTGCCAGCAGCCCCCGGACTAGCGCCTACAATGAGCAGTTCTTC	CASSPRTSAYNEQFF
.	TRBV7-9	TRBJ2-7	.	TGTGCCAGTGAAGGGGGCGAGCAGTACTTC	CASEGGEQYF
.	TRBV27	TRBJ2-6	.	TGTGCCAGCAGAGATACAACCGATCCTGGGGCCAACGTCCTGACTTTC	CASRDTTDPGANVLTF
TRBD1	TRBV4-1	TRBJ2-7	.	TGCGCCAGCAGCTTTACCGGGACAGGCTCCTACGAGCAGTACTTC	CASSFTGTGSYEQYF
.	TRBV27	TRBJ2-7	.	TGTGCCAGCACACAGGGAAGGGGCGAGCAGTACTTC	CASTQGRGEQYF
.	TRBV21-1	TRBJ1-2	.	TGTGCCAGCAGCAAAGCGCACAGCAGAGGAGGCTACACCTTC	CASSKAHSRGGYTF
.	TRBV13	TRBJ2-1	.	TGTGCCAGCAGCACCACAGAAGAGGGCGATGAGCAGTTCTTC	CASSTTEEGDEQFF
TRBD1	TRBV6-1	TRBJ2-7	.	TGTGCCAGCAGTGAACTGGGGACAGAGTTTTACGAGCAGTACTTC	CASSELGTEFYEQYF
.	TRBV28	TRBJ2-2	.	TGTGCCAGCAGTTTCGGGTCAGTCCCGACCACCGGGGAGCTGTTTTTT	CASSFGSVPTTGELFF
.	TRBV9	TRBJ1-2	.	TGTGCCAGCAGCACCGGAGGGTCCGGCTACACCTTC	CASSTGGSGYTF
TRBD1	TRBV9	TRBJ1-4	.	TGTGCCAGCAGCGTGGGACAGGACCGAAAACTGTTTTTT	CASSVGQDRKLFF
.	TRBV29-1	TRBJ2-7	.	TGCAGCGTTGAACGGAGTGGGTTTGGGAGTGAGCAGTACTTC	CSVERSGFGSEQYF
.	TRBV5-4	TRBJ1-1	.	TGTGCCAGCAGCTATGGGAGTAACACTGAAGCTTTCTTT	CASSYGSNTEAFF
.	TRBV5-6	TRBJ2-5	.	TGTGCCAGCAGCTTGGCCTGGGACTTGGAAGAGACCCAGTACTTC	CASSLAWDLEETQYF
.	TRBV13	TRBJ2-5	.	TGTGCCAGCAGCGTGACGAGCGCAACCGGCCAAGAGACCCAGTACTTC	CASSVTSATGQETQYF
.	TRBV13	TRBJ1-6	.	TGTGCCAGCGGGCGGGCCGAGGAGGCCCTCCACTTT	CASGRAEEALHF
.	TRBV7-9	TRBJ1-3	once	TGTGCCAGCAGCCCGTTAACACGGGGACACTCTGGAAACACCATATATTTT	CASSPLTRGHSGNTIYF
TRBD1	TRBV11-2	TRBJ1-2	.	TGTGCCAGCAGCTTGGGACAGGGGGCGGGCTACACCTTC	CASSLGQGAGYTF
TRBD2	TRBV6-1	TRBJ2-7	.	TGTGCCAGCAGTGAACTTAGCGGGGGTCCCTACGAGCAGTACTTC	CASSELSGGPYEQYF
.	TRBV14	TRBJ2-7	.	TGTGCCAGCAGCCACCCCGGGACAAGTTCCTACGAGCAGTACTTC	CASSHPGTSSYEQYF
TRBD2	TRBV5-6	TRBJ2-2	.	TGTGCCAGCAGCTTGTTCGTCGGACTAGCCGGGGAGCTGTTTTTT	CASSLFVGLAGELFF
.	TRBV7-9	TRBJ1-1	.	TGTGCCAGCAGCCAACTTGACGGAATGAACACTGAAGCTTTCTTT	CASSQLDGMNTEAFF
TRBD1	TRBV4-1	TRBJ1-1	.	TGCGCCAGCAGCTATCGGACAGGCCCCGGGGACACTGAAGCTTTCTTT	CASSYRTGPGDTEAFF
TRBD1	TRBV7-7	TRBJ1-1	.	TGTGCCAGCAGCTTAGTACAGGGGGCTGAAGCTTTCTTT	CASSLVQGAEAFF
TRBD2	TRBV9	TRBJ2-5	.	TGTGCCAGCAGCGTAGACCTAGCGGGGGTGCGGGACCAGTACTTC	CASSVDLAGVRDQYF
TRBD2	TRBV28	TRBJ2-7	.	TGTGCCAGCAGTCTAGCGGGAGGGAACTACGAGCAGTACTTC	CASSLAGGNYEQYF
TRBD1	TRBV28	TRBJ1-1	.	TGTGCCAGCAGCCTAAGGGGACAGGGGGTCGGTACTGAAGCTTTCTTT	CASSLRGQGVGTEAFF
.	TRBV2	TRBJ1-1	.	TGTGCCAGCAGCCGGAGGATGGGCACTGAAGCTTTCTTT	CASSRRMGTEAFF
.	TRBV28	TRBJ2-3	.	TGTGCCAGCAGTTTCCCCCGGGCGGGCTCAGATACGCAGTATTTT	CASSFPRAGSDTQYF
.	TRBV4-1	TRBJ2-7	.	TGCGCCAGCAGCCAAGTAAGGGGGTACGAGCAGTACTTC	CASSQVRGYEQYF
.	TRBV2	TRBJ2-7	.	TGTGCCAGCAGTGAAGAACTGACCGTTAGCTCCTACGAGCAGTACTTC	CASSEELTVSSYEQYF
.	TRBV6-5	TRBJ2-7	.	TGTGCCAGCAGTTACCCGTCGAACGAGCAGTACTTC	CASSYPSNEQYF
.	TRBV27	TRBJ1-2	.	TGTGCCAGCAGGACCGGTTTACGTGGCTACACCTTC	CASRTGLRGYTF
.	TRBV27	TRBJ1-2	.	TGTGCCAGCAGTTTCAACGGCTATGGCTACACCTTC	CASSFNGYGYTF
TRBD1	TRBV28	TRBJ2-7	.	TGTGCCAGCAGTTTGGGGACAGGTGGGGACGAGCAGTACTTC	CASSLGTGGDEQYF
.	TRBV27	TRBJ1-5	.	TGTGCCAGCATCATCAGCTGGGGCAGCAATCAGCCCCAGCATTTT	CASIISWGSNQPQHF
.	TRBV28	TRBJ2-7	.	TGTGCCAGCAGTTTATGGGCCCAGCCTTACGAGCAGTACTTC	CASSLWAQPYEQYF
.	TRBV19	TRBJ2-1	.	TGTGCCAGTAGTCTTGTGGGAAATGAGCAGTTCTTC	CASSLVGNEQFF
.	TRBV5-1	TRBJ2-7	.	TGCGCCAGCAGCTTGGACGGTCTACCCTACGAGCAGTACTTC	CASSLDGLPYEQYF